This T cell receptor (beta chain) was sequenced during a study of CXCR3-negative and CXCR3-positive naive CD8 T cells. The study's findings and limits: Comparably high diversity was seen in both naive subsets, and much lower diversity in memory CD8+ cells. TRBV-TRBJ usage was similar across naive CXCR3 subsets but distinct in memory cells.

Per the germline V gene, CDR1 is PRHDT and CDR2 is FYEKMQ (reference sequence). The CDR3 length is 14 residues. The sorter processed each CD8+ T cell subset in triplicate at about 300,000 cells apiece. About this clonotype itself: Its antigen is currently unknown.

All TRB cDNA libraries came from 5' RACE performed with UMI labels. With the 5' RACE reads reprocessed, TCRdb shows one record per CDR3 protein and no DNA. Listed are 130,000 or so distinct CDR3 sequences; approximately 0.5% falls within the top ten. The source is a human donor in good health. Some clones in this sample may be carry-over from other donors' samples. This chain joins TRBV13 and TRBJ2-1; TCRdb calls TRBD1, which cannot be checked without DNA. The specimen sequenced was naive CXCR3- CD8+ T cells from blood. The sample's subset: CD45RO-CCR7+CD27+CD95- naive CD8+ T cells lacking CXCR3 (TNR3-). CDR3 sequence: CASSLATGGDEQFF.